The rows below give T cell receptor beta chains drawn from one sample of a study of blood T cell repertoires in COVID-19. Only in-frame clones appear in the TCRdb table, and some are missing; sequencing was by immunoSEQ multiplex PCR. The data contain about half a million clones, roughly 88% of them seen just once; the ten biggest clones take up roughly 3.1%. The specimen sequenced was peripheral blood. The receptors originated from a human donor in a cohort sampled during active COVID-19. The CDR3 runs from the conserved cysteine through the conserved F or W. The order of the fields is D gene, J gene, clone size, V gene, CDR3 DNA, CDR3 protein. A D gene is named only where the DNA matches it firmly. Some rows have no size entry. The others give once, few or many, or a class for an expanded clone.

d_call: TRBD1
j_call: TRBJ1-5
clone_size: .
v_call: TRBV19
cdr3_nt: TGTGCCAGTAGTGGGGGGACAGCAAACAATCAGCCCCAGCATTTT
cdr3_aa: CASSGGTANNQPQHF

d_call: .
j_call: TRBJ2-1
clone_size: .
v_call: TRBV6-1
cdr3_nt: TGTGCCAGCTATAGGGACACGAGTTTCAATGAGCAGTTCTTC
cdr3_aa: CASYRDTSFNEQFF

d_call: .
j_call: TRBJ2-5
clone_size: .
v_call: TRBV28
cdr3_nt: TGTGCCAGCAGTTTACGTCCTGTAGAGACCCAGTACTTC
cdr3_aa: CASSLRPVETQYF

d_call: TRBD2
j_call: TRBJ2-2
clone_size: .
v_call: TRBV7-3
cdr3_nt: TGTGCCAGCAGCTCGACTAGCGCCCCGACCTTAGGCGGGGAGCTGTTTTTT
cdr3_aa: CASSSTSAPTLGGELFF

d_call: TRBD2
j_call: TRBJ2-1
clone_size: .
v_call: TRBV30
cdr3_nt: TGTGCCTGGAGTGAGGGACTAGCGGCTTACAATGAGCAGTTCTTC
cdr3_aa: CAWSEGLAAYNEQFF

d_call: TRBD1
j_call: TRBJ1-2
clone_size: few
v_call: TRBV28
cdr3_nt: TGTGCCAGCAGCCCCGAGGACAGGGGATATACCTTC
cdr3_aa: CASSPEDRGYTF

d_call: .
j_call: TRBJ2-1
clone_size: .
v_call: TRBV5-4
cdr3_nt: TGTGCCAGCACTTCCCGAAGGGGGAGAGAGTTCTTC
cdr3_aa: CASTSRRGREFF

d_call: TRBD1
j_call: TRBJ1-1
clone_size: few
v_call: TRBV7-2
cdr3_nt: TGTGCCAGCAGCTTCTTAGGGGGCGGCACTGAAGCTTTCTTT
cdr3_aa: CASSFLGGGTEAFF

d_call: TRBD2
j_call: TRBJ2-1
clone_size: .
v_call: TRBV13
cdr3_nt: TGTGCCAGCAGCTCTAGCGGGAGGGCCTACAATGAGCAGTTCTTC
cdr3_aa: CASSSSGRAYNEQFF

d_call: TRBD1
j_call: TRBJ2-5
clone_size: .
v_call: TRBV2
cdr3_nt: TGTGCCATCAGGGACAGGGATGAGACCCAGTACTTC
cdr3_aa: CAIRDRDETQYF

d_call: .
j_call: TRBJ2-6
clone_size: few
v_call: TRBV7-8
cdr3_nt: TGTGCCAGCAGCCTTCCATCAACTGGGGCCAACGTCCTGACTTTC
cdr3_aa: CASSLPSTGANVLTF

d_call: .
j_call: TRBJ2-5
clone_size: once
v_call: TRBV18
cdr3_nt: TGTGCCAGCTCACCACCAGAGATCCAAGAGACCCAGTACTTC
cdr3_aa: CASSPPEIQETQYF

d_call: .
j_call: TRBJ1-5
clone_size: .
v_call: TRBV30
cdr3_nt: TGTGCCTGGAGCGTAACAGGGTTCCGGCAGCCCCAGCATTTT
cdr3_aa: CAWSVTGFRQPQHF

d_call: .
j_call: TRBJ1-2
clone_size: .
v_call: TRBV5-1
cdr3_nt: TGCGCCAGCAGTCAAGACCGGGATTATGGCTACACCTTC
cdr3_aa: CASSQDRDYGYTF

d_call: .
j_call: TRBJ2-5
clone_size: .
v_call: TRBV7-2
cdr3_nt: TGTGCCAGCAGCCCCCCGGGGGGCTGGCGAGAGACCCAGTACTTC
cdr3_aa: CASSPPGGWRETQYF

d_call: TRBD2
j_call: TRBJ2-7
clone_size: .
v_call: TRBV6-2/TRBV6-3
cdr3_nt: TGTGCCAGCAGTTACGTGCGGGAGGTCCTCGGGGAGCAGTACTTC
cdr3_aa: CASSYVREVLGEQYF